This T cell receptor beta chain was profiled in a study of shared clonotypes between healthy human individuals. Overall study results and limits: Collection of samples was limited to blood; tissue repertoires likely differ.

This clone has only one observation. Its antigen is currently unknown. The identical CDR3 is also encoded by other nucleotide sequences in the sample. The data were produced by immunoSEQ multiplex PCR, yet TCRdb's version contains in-frame clones alone and is incomplete. This table holds approximately 2,300,000 clones, roughly 92% found once. Trimming removed 4 bases at V and 4 bases at J, with 9 bases between. The CDR3 spans 12 residues. In germline, CDR1 is SGHRS, CDR2 YFSETQ. This chain links TRBV5-1 with TRBJ2-7; unclear D gene. Sequences were obtained from naive CD4+ T cells from PBMCs. The subset: CD45RA+ positively selected. This TCR was sampled from a man between 18 and 29 years old in good health. Some clones in this sample may be carry-over from other donors' samples. The chain's CDR3 is CASSPDLYEQYF. The CDR3 coding sequence is TGCGCCAGCAGCCCTGACTTATACGAGCAGTACTTC.